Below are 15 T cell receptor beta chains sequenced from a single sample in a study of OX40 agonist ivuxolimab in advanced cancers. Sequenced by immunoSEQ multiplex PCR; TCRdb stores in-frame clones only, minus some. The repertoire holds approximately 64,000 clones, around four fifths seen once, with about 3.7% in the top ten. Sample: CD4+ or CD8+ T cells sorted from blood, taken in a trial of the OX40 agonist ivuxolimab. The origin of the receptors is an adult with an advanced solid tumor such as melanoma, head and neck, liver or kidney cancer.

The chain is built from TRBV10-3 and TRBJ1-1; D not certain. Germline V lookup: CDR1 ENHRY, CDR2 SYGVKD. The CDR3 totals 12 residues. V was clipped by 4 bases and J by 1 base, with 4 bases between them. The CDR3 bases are TGTGCCATCAGTGCCCGGAACACTGAAGCTTTCTTT. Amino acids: CAISARNTEAFF.

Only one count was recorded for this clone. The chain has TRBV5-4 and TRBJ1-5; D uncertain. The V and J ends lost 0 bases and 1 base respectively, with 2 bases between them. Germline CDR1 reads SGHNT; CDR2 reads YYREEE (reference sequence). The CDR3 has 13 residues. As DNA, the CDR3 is TGTGCCAGCAGCTTGGGAAGCAATCAGCCCCAGCATTTT. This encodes CASSLGSNQPQHF.

Here the CDR3 DNA reads TGCGCCAGCTCCGGGGGTAGCGGGAGGGGTGAGCAGTTCTTC. It specifies CASSGGSGRGEQFF. The chain couples TRBV5-1 to TRBJ2-1, with 11 bases lining up with TRBD2. The germline CDR1 and CDR2 sequences are SGHRS and YFSETQ. The ends lost 7 bases at V and 9 bases at J; junction bases unmatched: 9. The CDR3 consists of 14 residues.

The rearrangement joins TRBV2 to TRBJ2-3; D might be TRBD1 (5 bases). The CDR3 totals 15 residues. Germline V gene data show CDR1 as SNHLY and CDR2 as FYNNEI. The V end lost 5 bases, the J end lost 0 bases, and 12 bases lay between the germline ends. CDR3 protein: CASSSARASTDTQYF. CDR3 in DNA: TGTGCCAGCAGTTCTGCCAGGGCCAGCACAGATACGCAGTATTTT.

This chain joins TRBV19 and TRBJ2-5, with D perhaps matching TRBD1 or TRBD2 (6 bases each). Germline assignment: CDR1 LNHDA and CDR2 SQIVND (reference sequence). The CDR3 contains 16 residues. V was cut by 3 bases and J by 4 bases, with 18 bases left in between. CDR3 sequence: CASSIGGTRRGETQYF. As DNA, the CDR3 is TGTGCCAGTAGTATTGGGGGGACTCGCAGGGGAGAGACCCAGTACTTC.

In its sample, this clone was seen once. The CDR3 spells CASSQLNSWNEQFF. The CDR3 DNA follows: TGTGCCAGCAGTCAGCTAAATAGTTGGAATGAGCAGTTCTTC. The V call is TRBV27, the J call TRBJ2-1; D is unresolved. The length of the CDR3 is 14 residues. The V end was cut by 5 bases, the J end by 7 bases, with 15 bases between. Germline V gene lookup returns CDR1 MNHEY and CDR2 SMNVEV (reference sequence).

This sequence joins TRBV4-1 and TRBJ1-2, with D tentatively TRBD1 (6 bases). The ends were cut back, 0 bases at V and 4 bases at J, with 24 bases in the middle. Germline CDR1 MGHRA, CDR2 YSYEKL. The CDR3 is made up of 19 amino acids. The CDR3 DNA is TGCGCCAGCAGCCAAGAAAAAACCGACTTCGGGGGCCCCTCCTATGGCTACACCTTC. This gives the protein CASSQEKTDFGGPSYGYTF.

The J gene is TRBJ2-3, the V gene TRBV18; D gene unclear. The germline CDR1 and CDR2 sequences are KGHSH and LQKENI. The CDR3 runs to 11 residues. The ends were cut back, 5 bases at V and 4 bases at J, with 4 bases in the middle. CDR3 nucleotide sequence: TGTGCCAGCTCAGTTTCAGATACGCAGTATTTT. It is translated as CASSVSDTQYF.

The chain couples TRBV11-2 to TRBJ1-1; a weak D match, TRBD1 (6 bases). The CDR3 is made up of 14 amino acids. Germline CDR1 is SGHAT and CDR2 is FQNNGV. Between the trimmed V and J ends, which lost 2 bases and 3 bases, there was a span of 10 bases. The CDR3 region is CASSLWEGDTEAFF. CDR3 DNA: TGTGCCAGCAGCTTATGGGAGGGGGACACTGAAGCTTTCTTT.

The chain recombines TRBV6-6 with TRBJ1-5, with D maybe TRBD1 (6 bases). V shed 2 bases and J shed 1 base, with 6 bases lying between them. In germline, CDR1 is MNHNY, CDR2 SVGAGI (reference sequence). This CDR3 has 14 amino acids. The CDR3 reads CASSYRGSNQPQHF. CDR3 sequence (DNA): TGTGCCAGCAGTTACAGGGGGAGCAATCAGCCCCAGCATTTT.

The CDR3 loop is CASSPGAGYGYTF. The CDR3 coding sequence is TGTGCCAGCAGCCCAGGGGCGGGCTATGGCTACACCTTC. This chain uses TRBV7-9 with TRBJ1-2; D might be TRBD1 (6 bases). V lost 5 bases and J 4 bases, leaving 11 bases between the germline ends. The CDR3 is made up of 13 amino acids. The germline CDR1 and CDR2 sequences are SEHNR and FQNEAQ (reference sequence).

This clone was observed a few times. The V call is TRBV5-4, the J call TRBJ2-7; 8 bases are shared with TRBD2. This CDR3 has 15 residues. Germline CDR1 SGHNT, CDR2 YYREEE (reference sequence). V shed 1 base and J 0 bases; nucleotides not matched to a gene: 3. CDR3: CASSLFAGGSYEQYF. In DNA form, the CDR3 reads TGTGCCAGCAGCTTGTTTGCGGGAGGCTCCTACGAGCAGTACTTC. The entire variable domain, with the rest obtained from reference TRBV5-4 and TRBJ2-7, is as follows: ETGVTQSPTHLIKTRGQQVTLRCSSQSGHNTVSWYQQALGQGPQFIFQYYREEENGRGNFPPRFSGLQFPNYSSELNVNALELDDSALYLCASSLFAGGSYEQYFGPGTRLTVT.

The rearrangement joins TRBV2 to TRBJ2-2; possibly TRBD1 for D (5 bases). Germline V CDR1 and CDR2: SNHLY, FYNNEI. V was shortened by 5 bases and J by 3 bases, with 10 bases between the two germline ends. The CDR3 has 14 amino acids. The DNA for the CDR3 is TGTGCCAGCAGTACTGACAGACACACCGGGGAGCTGTTTTTT. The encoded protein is CASSTDRHTGELFF. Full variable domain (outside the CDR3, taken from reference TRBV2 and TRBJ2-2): EPEVTQTPSHQVTQMGQEVILRCVPISNHLYFYWYRQILGQKVEFLVSFYNNEISEKSEIFDDQFSVERPDGSNFTLKIRSTKLEDSAMYFCASSTDRHTGELFFGEGSRLTVL.

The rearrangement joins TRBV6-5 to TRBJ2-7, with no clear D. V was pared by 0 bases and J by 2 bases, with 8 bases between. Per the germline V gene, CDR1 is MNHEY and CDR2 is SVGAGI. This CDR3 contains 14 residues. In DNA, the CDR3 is TGTGCCAGCAGTTACTCGCAGCCTACCTACGAGCAGTACTTC. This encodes CASSYSQPTYEQYF.

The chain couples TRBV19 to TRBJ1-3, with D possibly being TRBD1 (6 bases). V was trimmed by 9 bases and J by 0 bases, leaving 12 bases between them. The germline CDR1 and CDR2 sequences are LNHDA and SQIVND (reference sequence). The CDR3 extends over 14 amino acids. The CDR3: CASTGQTSGNTIYF. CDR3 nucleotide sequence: TGTGCCAGCACCGGACAGACCTCTGGAAACACCATATATTTT.